The 32 T cell receptor beta chains listed next were all sequenced from one sample in a study of control samples from healthy donors and cancer patients. Only in-frame clones appear in the TCRdb table, and some are missing; sequencing was by immunoSEQ multiplex PCR. The top ten hold roughly 6.4% of the sample, which has roughly 450,000 clones, 75% to 95% seen once. Input material: PBMCs. The receptor source for this set is a man aged 40-55 years with head and neck cancer.

The chain couples TRBV15 to TRBJ2-7, with 10 positions matching TRBD2. Per germline, CDR1 LNHNV and CDR2 YYDKDF (reference sequence). This CDR3 contains 16 residues. V was pared by 1 base and J by 7 bases, with 10 bases of the junction left unmatched. The CDR3 coding sequence is TGTGCCACCAGCAGAGCGGGAACTAGCGGGATGGTTGAGCAGTACTTC. Translating it yields CATSRAGTSGMVEQYF.

In this sample, this clone turned up once. This chain links TRBV19 with TRBJ2-7; D uncertain. Trimming cost V 5 bases and J 7 bases, with 12 bases left between them. The CDR3 contains 12 residues. Germline assignment: CDR1 LNHDA and CDR2 SQIVND (reference sequence). CDR3 coding DNA: TGTGCCAGTAGTTTTGGAGCGCGGGAGCAGTACTTC. Amino acids: CASSFGAREQYF.

V is TRBV20-1 and J is TRBJ1-2, with 9 bases aligning to TRBD1. This CDR3 is 15 amino acids long. CDR1 is DFQATT and CDR2 is SNEGSKA in the germline V gene (reference sequence). Trimming removed 3 bases from V and 5 bases from J; junction bases left unmatched: 10. CDR3 bases: TGCAGTGCTAGTCTACTTACAGGGGGCGCGTATGGCTACACCTTC. The encoded protein is CSASLLTGGAYGYTF.

The chain carries TRBV21-1 and TRBJ2-1. TRBV21-1 is termed a pseudogene. This CDR3 is 13 amino acids long. As DNA, the CDR3 is TGTGCCAGCAGCCCGCGACCCTACAATGAGCAGTTCTTC. This gives the protein CASSPRPYNEQFF.

This sequence joins TRBV7-2 and TRBJ2-5, with 8 positions matching TRBD2. V dropped 9 bases and J dropped 4; count of bases not matched to a gene: 7. This CDR3 spans 13 amino acids. The germline V gene encodes CDR1 SGHTA and CDR2 FQGNSA. Written as DNA, the CDR3 is TGTGCCAGTAGCGGGGACGTGTTAGAGACCCAGTACTTC. It encodes CASSGDVLETQYF.

The chain links TRBV5-1 to TRBJ1-1, with a possible D match to TRBD1 (5 bases). The CDR3 spans 13 residues. CDR1 SGHRS and CDR2 YFSETQ come from the germline V gene. The V end was cut by 3 bases, the J end by 5 bases, with 11 bases between. DNA for the CDR3: TGCGCCAGCAGCTATTCGGGGCAAACTGAAGCTTTCTTT. Translated: CASSYSGQTEAFF. Full variable domain (missing parts from reference TRBV5-1 and TRBJ1-1): KAGVTQTPRYLIKTRGQQVTLSCSPISGHRSVSWYQQTPGQGLQFLFEYFSETQRNKGNFPGRFSGRQFSNSRSEMNVSTLELGDSALYLCASSYSGQTEAFFGQGTRLTVV.

The chain uses TRBV6-2 or TRBV6-3 and TRBJ2-3, with TRBD2 matching 16 bases. CDR1 and CDR2 from the germline V gene are MNHEY and SVGEGT. The V segment lost 0 bases and the J segment 6 bases; nucleotides outside the gene matches: 12. The CDR3 sequence is 20 residues long. The CDR3 sequence is CASSYSNFGTSGGASDTQYF. DNA for the CDR3: TGTGCCAGCAGTTACTCGAATTTCGGGACTAGCGGGGGGGCGTCGGATACGCAGTATTTT.

The chain combines TRBV11-3 with TRBJ2-1, with 8 positions matching TRBD2. J was trimmed by 5 bases and V by 1 base; bases with no gene match: 4. This CDR3 spans 15 amino acids. The germline gives CDR1 SGHNT, CDR2 YENEEA. DNA for the CDR3: TGTGCCAGCAGCTTAGGACTAGCGACTCACAATGAGCAGTTCTTC. It yields the protein CASSLGLATHNEQFF.

In nucleotides, the CDR3 is TGTGCCAGCAAGATGGGGCGCAATCAGCCCCAGCATTTT. The encoded protein is CASKMGRNQPQHF. The chain links TRBV6-5 to TRBJ1-5, with D possibly being TRBD1 (5 bases). V lost 7 bases to trimming and J lost 2 bases, with 9 bases between them. The CDR3 consists of 13 residues. CDR1 and CDR2 from the germline V gene are MNHEY and SVGAGI.

The genes are TRBV7-9 and TRBJ1-2; D gene ambiguous. The CDR3 has 14 residues. The germline V and J ends were trimmed by 11 bases and 3 bases, with 19 bases remaining between them. CDR1 SEHNR and CDR2 FQNEAQ come from the germline V gene (reference sequence). CDR3 nucleotide sequence: TGTGCCGGCGAAAATAGCCCTGGGGACTATGGCTACACCTTC. Translated, it gives CAGENSPGDYGYTF.

The CDR3 spells CASSSGPGAENTIYF. The CDR3 coding sequence is TGTGCCAGCAGCTCGGGACCCGGGGCGGAAAACACCATATATTTT. J is TRBJ1-3 and V is TRBV11-2, with a tentative D call TRBD1 (5 bases). Germline V gene sequence: CDR1 SGHAT, CDR2 FQNNGV. V lost 4 bases and J 6 bases, leaving 16 bases between the germline ends. The CDR3 sequence is 15 residues long.

CDR3 nucleotide sequence: TGTGCCAGCAGGAAGCGGGCTAGCGGGGCAGATACGCAGTATTTT. Amino acid sequence: CASRKRASGADTQYF. V and J are TRBV2 and TRBJ2-3; 9 bases fit TRBD2. From germline, CDR1 is SNHLY and CDR2 FYNNEI. With V trimmed by 6 bases and J by 4 bases, 8 bases remained unmatched. This CDR3 has 15 residues.

The V call is TRBV9, the J call TRBJ1-1; D perhaps matches TRBD1 (5 bases). V was clipped by 2 bases and J by 4 bases, with 21 bases between them. This CDR3 has 17 residues. Per germline, CDR1 SGDLS and CDR2 YYNGEE. CDR3: CASSVGGATSQLTEAFF. The CDR3 DNA sequence: TGTGCCAGCAGCGTCGGTGGGGCAACCTCCCAGCTCACTGAAGCTTTCTTT.

V is TRBV6-2 or TRBV6-3 and J is TRBJ2-5; 9 bases map to TRBD1. Germline CDR1 MNHEY, CDR2 SVGEGT. The CDR3 totals 16 residues. After removal of 2 bases from V and 4 bases from J, the junction contained 8 bases not matched to a gene. The CDR3 nucleotides are TGTGCCAGCAGTTACGTAACCGGGACAGGGCTAGAGACCCAGTACTTC. This sequence encodes CASSYVTGTGLETQYF.

V usage is TRBV5-1 and J usage is TRBJ2-7, with 10 bases lining up with TRBD2. Germline V lookup: CDR1 SGHRS, CDR2 YFSETQ. The CDR3 runs to 13 residues. J lost 6 bases, V lost 3 bases, and 3 bases had no gene match. The chain's CDR3 is CASSSRLAGEQYF. The CDR3 nucleotides read TGCGCCAGCAGCTCTAGACTAGCGGGCGAGCAGTACTTC.

This clone was found a few times. This chain uses TRBV7-2 with TRBJ2-6, with 7 bases lining up with TRBD1. Per germline, CDR1 SGHTA and CDR2 FQGNSA. This CDR3 spans 17 amino acids. With 2 bases clipped from V and 0 bases from J, the junction kept 4 bases outside the gene matches. The chain's CDR3 is CASSLRDSFSGANVLTF. In nucleotides, the CDR3 is TGTGCCAGCAGCTTAAGGGACAGTTTCTCTGGGGCCAACGTCCTGACTTTC.

The rearrangement joins TRBV3-1 (or the pseudogene TRBV3-2) to TRBJ1-2; D remains ambiguous. Trimming cost V 0 bases and J 5 bases, with 16 bases left between them. The CDR3 consists of 16 residues. Germline CDR1 and CDR2: LGHDT and YNNKEL (reference sequence). In DNA, the CDR3 is TGTGCCAGCAGCCAAGAAGGAACAGAATACAAGTATGGCTACACCTTC. It translates to CASSQEGTEYKYGYTF.

The chain joins TRBV24-1 to TRBJ2-7, with a weak D call TRBD2 (6 bases). Per the germline V gene, CDR1 is KGHDR and CDR2 is SFDVKD. CDR3 length equals 16 residues. V shed 3 bases and J shed 3 bases, with 17 bases lying between them. CDR3 nucleotides: TGTGCCACCAGTGATCTCCGGGACTGGAAGTTCTACGAGCAGTACTTC. Protein sequence: CATSDLRDWKFYEQYF.

The rearrangement links TRBV5-4 to TRBJ2-2; 9 bases are shared with TRBD1. The J segment lost 6 bases and the V segment lost 5 bases, leaving 8 bases of the junction unmatched. The CDR3 extends over 15 amino acids. The germline gives CDR1 SGHNT, CDR2 YYREEE (reference sequence). CDR3 in amino acids: CASREGQGLSGELFF. DNA for the CDR3: TGTGCCAGCAGAGAGGGACAGGGCTTGTCCGGGGAGCTGTTTTTT.

The CDR3 is CASSDPGQGAGYEQYF. Written as DNA, the CDR3 is TGTGCCAGTAGTGACCCGGGACAGGGGGCTGGCTACGAGCAGTACTTC. The chain links TRBV19 to TRBJ2-7; 12 nucleotides match TRBD1. Germline V lookup: CDR1 LNHDA, CDR2 SQIVND (reference sequence). V was clipped by 5 bases and J by 3 bases; unmatched bases: 8. CDR3 length equals 16 residues. Drawing the rest from reference TRBV19 and TRBJ2-7, the complete variable domain is DGGITQSPKYLFRKEGQNVTLSCEQNLNHDAMYWYRQDPGQGLRLIYYSQIVNDFQKGDIAEGYSVSREKKESFPLTVTSAQKNPTAFYLCASSDPGQGAGYEQYFGPGTRLTVT.

The gene calls are TRBV7-9 and TRBJ2-7; 10 nucleotides match TRBD1. This CDR3 is 16 amino acids long. Germline loops: CDR1 SEHNR, CDR2 FQNEAQ (reference sequence). V shed 5 bases, J shed 8 bases, and the junction held 15 bases outside the gene matches. CDR3 sequence (DNA): TGTGCCAGCAGCCCAGGCGCCGGGACAGGGGTGAGGCAGCAGTACTTC. Its protein product is CASSPGAGTGVRQQYF.

The CDR3: CASSLVPGTLQETQYF. The CDR3 DNA reads as TGTGCCAGCAGCTTAGTACCCGGGACACTTCAAGAGACCCAGTACTTC. The J gene is TRBJ2-5, the V gene TRBV11-2; D may be TRBD1 (6 bases). The germline gives CDR1 SGHAT, CDR2 FQNNGV. The CDR3 has 16 residues. V lost 1 base and J 2 bases, leaving 14 bases between the germline ends.

The V and J genes are TRBV2 and TRBJ2-2, with D possibly being TRBD2 (6 bases). The length of the CDR3 is 16 residues. The germline V and J ends were trimmed by 7 bases and 4 bases, with 19 bases remaining between them. CDR1 and CDR2 from the germline V gene are SNHLY and FYNNEI. The CDR3 DNA reads TGTGCCAGCACCGTCCAAAGCGGGCGTTTCACCGGGGAGCTGTTTTTT. It is translated as CASTVQSGRFTGELFF.

This chain connects TRBV6-5 to TRBJ1-1, with a possible D match to TRBD1 (5 bases). CDR3 length: 14 amino acids. V lost 5 bases to trimming and J lost 8 bases, with 18 bases between them. Germline V CDR1 and CDR2: MNHEY, SVGAGI. In nucleotides, the CDR3 is TGTGCCAGCAGTCCATGGACATCGGGGAGGGAAGCTTTCTTT. Protein sequence: CASSPWTSGREAFF.

This clone was counted a few times. This chain connects TRBV19 to TRBJ2-7, with D perhaps TRBD1 (6 bases). V gave up 5 bases and J gave up 2 bases, with 16 bases separating them. Germline V lookup: CDR1 LNHDA, CDR2 SQIVND (reference sequence). The CDR3 runs to 15 residues. In nucleotides, the CDR3 is TGTGCCAGTAGTCCTCCAGGGGTCGGAGCCTACGAGCAGTACTTC. It codes for CASSPPGVGAYEQYF.

For the CDR3, the DNA is TGTGCCAGCAGTTACCCCGGGACAGGGAATTACGGCTACACCTTC. This codes for CASSYPGTGNYGYTF. The chain employs TRBV6-2 or TRBV6-3 and TRBJ1-2; 9 bases map to TRBD1. Germline V gives CDR1 MNHEY, CDR2 SVGEGT. Trimming removed 2 bases from V and 8 bases from J; junction bases left unmatched: 9. CDR3 length: 15 amino acids.

The V gene is TRBV7-2, the J gene TRBJ2-7; weak D call: TRBD2 (5 bases). The CDR3 length is 13 residues. The germline V gene encodes CDR1 SGHTA and CDR2 FQGNSA. Trimming cost V 2 bases and J 2 bases, with 7 bases left between them. The CDR3 here is CASSLQRTYEQYF. In nucleotides, the CDR3 is TGTGCCAGCAGCTTACAGCGGACCTACGAGCAGTACTTC. Variable domain in full (rest from reference TRBV7-2 and TRBJ2-7): GAGVSQSPSNKVTEKGKDVELRCDPISGHTALYWYRQSLGQGLEFLIYFQGNSAPDKSGLPSDRFSAERTGGSVSTLTIQRTQQEDSAVYLCASSLQRTYEQYFGPGTRLTVT.

The chain carries TRBV6-4 and TRBJ1-6; weak D call: TRBD1 (5 bases). CDR3 length equals 14 residues. CDR1 is MRHNA, CDR2 SNTAGT, per germline. Trimming pared 3 bases from V and 8 bases from J, leaving 11 bases between. The DNA for the CDR3 is TGTGCCAGCAGTGAGAGGGGAGTGGATTCACCCCTCCACTTT. This encodes CASSERGVDSPLHF.

In this sample, this clone turned up a few times. The chain joins TRBV3-1 (or the pseudogene TRBV3-2) to TRBJ1-2; 7 bases agree with TRBD1. The CDR3 consists of 15 residues. CDR1 and CDR2 from the germline V gene are LGHDT and YNNKEL (reference sequence). After removal of 3 bases from V and 0 bases from J, the junction contained 4 bases not matched to a gene. CDR3 coding DNA: TGTGCCAGCAGCCACTGGACAGGAGCTAACTATGGCTACACCTTC. Its protein is CASSHWTGANYGYTF.

The V gene is TRBV12-3 or TRBV12-4, the J gene TRBJ1-1, with D possibly being TRBD1 (6 bases). This CDR3 spans 13 amino acids. Trimming removed 11 bases from V and 4 bases from J, with 17 bases in between. CDR3 region: CAAQFWGATEAFF. CDR3 bases: TGTGCCGCACAGTTTTGGGGGGCCACTGAAGCTTTCTTT.

J is TRBJ2-7 and V is TRBV7-2; 8 positions match TRBD1. This CDR3 contains 14 residues. CDR1 is SGHTA and CDR2 is FQGNSA in the germline V gene. The V gene end was trimmed by 3 bases and the J gene end by 2 bases; junction bases not matched to a gene: 3. The CDR3 reads CASSLGQVAYEQYF. As DNA, the CDR3 is TGTGCCAGCAGCTTGGGACAGGTAGCCTACGAGCAGTACTTC.

This chain links TRBV11-2 with TRBJ2-3, with TRBD1 identical over 8 bases. After removal of 5 bases from V and 3 bases from J, the junction contained 7 bases not matched to a gene. The CDR3 totals 15 residues. Germline V gene data show CDR1 as SGHAT and CDR2 as FQNNGV. CDR3 in amino acids: CASSPRTGSTDTQYF. DNA of the CDR3: TGTGCCAGCAGCCCTCGGACAGGGTCGACAGATACGCAGTATTTT.